This is a list of T cell receptor beta chains from one sample in a study of T cell clonotyping in hematopoietic cell transplantation. Measured with immunoSEQ multiplex PCR; TCRdb has only the in-frame clones, and not every one. The sample yields approximately 7,500 clones, about 88% seen once. The material was PBMCs, obtained 30 days after allogeneic stem cell transplant. All receptors come from a female patient aged 50-59 years who had an allogeneic stem cell transplant from an unrelated donor, so the T cells may come from the graft donor. Some clones in this sample may be carry-over from other donors' samples. CDR3s include the opening cysteine and the closing phenylalanine or tryptophan. The D gene is left open where the match is weak. The listing skips clone size in some rows; elsewhere it reads once, few, many or a size class.

>-|TRBJ1-2|-|TRBV14
CASSRSGGQTHYGYTF
TGTGCCAGCAGCCGCTCAGGAGGGCAGACCCACTATGGCTACACCTTC
>-|TRBJ2-1|-|TRBV7-2
CASSLGSGNYNEQFF
TGTGCCAGCAGCTTAGGTAGCGGAAATTACAATGAGCAGTTCTTC
>-|TRBJ2-3|-|TRBV7-9
CASSVTGSTDTQYF
TGTGCCAGCAGCGTAACAGGTAGCACAGATACGCAGTATTTT
>once|TRBJ2-3|TRBD1|TRBV11-1
CASSYAGQGADTQYF
TGTGCCAGCAGCTACGCCGGACAGGGGGCAGATACGCAGTATTTT
>-|TRBJ1-3|-|TRBV9
CASSLYAGNTIYF
TGTGCCAGCAGCCTTTACGCCGGAAACACCATATATTTT
>-|TRBJ2-1|-|TRBV14
CASSRRAGHWDEQFF
TGTGCCAGCAGCCGACGAGCGGGACACTGGGATGAGCAGTTCTTC
>once|TRBJ1-6|-|TRBV27
CASSPLGANSPLHF
TGTGCCAGCAGTCCCCTTGGGGCCAACTCACCCCTCCACTTT
>-|TRBJ2-7|TRBD1|TRBV4-1
CASSRHKGQVNEQYF
TGCGCCAGCAGCCGTCATAAGGGACAGGTAAACGAGCAGTACTTC
>-|TRBJ2-1|-|TRBV19
CASSPLLRASGNNEQFF
TGTGCCAGTAGTCCTTTACTCCGGGCCTCAGGCAACAATGAGCAGTTCTTC
>-|TRBJ2-3|-|TRBV30
CAWSVGRGPDTQYF
TGTGCCTGGAGTGTGGGCAGGGGACCAGATACGCAGTATTTT
>-|TRBJ1-1|-|TRBV19
CASSPMDSWNTEAFF
TGTGCCAGTAGTCCCATGGACAGTTGGAACACTGAAGCTTTCTTT